The sequence of this T cell receptor beta chain was determined in a study of blood T cells in healthy people across ages. Study-level results: Estimates of total diversity, which came from one million sequenced T cells, were considered to be underestimates.

Extraction of total RNA produced a minimum of 6 micrograms from each sample. CDR3 length: 16 amino acids. With 5 bases clipped from V and 7 bases from J, the junction kept 14 bases outside the gene matches. CDR1 is DFQATT and CDR2 is SNEGSKA in the germline V gene (reference sequence). A word on this clonotype: The antigen is not known.

A sample-barcoded 5' primer and a J-beta primer mix were used in a second PCR of roughly 6 to 11 cycles. One entry per CDR3 protein, called by TCRdb with MiXCR from the 5' RACE reads. The sample has more than 800,000 distinct CDR3 sequences, around 26% seen once. Sequencing was performed on blood. This sequence originates from a woman older than 75 in good health. V and J are TRBV20-1 and TRBJ1-1; 12 bases line up with TRBD1. CDR3 in DNA: TGCAGTGCTCGTCCCGGGACAGGGGGCCGGTATAATGAAGCTTTCTTT. Encoded protein: CSARPGTGGRYNEAFF.